The clone carrying this T cell receptor (beta chain) was counted a single time. Its specificity is unknown. This specimen comes from a study of CD8+CD57+ T cells in acquired aplastic anemia. Study overall: Sorted CD4+ and CD8+ cells yielded DNA averaging around 3.2 ug. CD4+ cell libraries from healthy donors averaged roughly 10 million reads. Study-wide results and limits: Twenty-nine CD8+ CDR3 sequences were shared between patients and controls.

Genomic DNA templated the TCR beta VDJ and CDR3 profiling. TCRdb redid the calling of the reads with MiXCR, one entry per CDR3 protein. The sample includes roughly 180,000 distinct CDR3 sequences, about half of them seen just once. This CDR3 has 12 residues. Germline-derived CDR1 and CDR2 are ENHRY and SYGVKD. Between the trimmed V and J ends, which lost 2 bases and 6 bases, there was a span of 8 bases. The genes are TRBV10-3 and TRBJ2-7; the D gene could be TRBD1 or TRBD2 (6 bases each). Material for sequencing was sorted CD4+, CD8+, or CD8+CD57+ T cells (not recorded which) from PBMCs. This receptor was identified in a human donor in good health. CDR3 coding DNA: TGTGCCATCAGTGAGCGGGGGCTCGAGCAGTACTTC. As protein: CAISERGLEQYF.